Presented here are 17 T cell receptor beta chains from one specimen sequenced in a study of T cells after yellow fever vaccination (dated by TCRdb to 2018 to 2020). Sample treatment or condition, as interpreted from the label and publication: live attenuated yellow fever vaccine strain. Preparation of the library involved 5' RACE. For sequencing, an Illumina HiSeq 2500 was employed. The raw public reads went through TCRdb reprocessing: fastp at Q25, MiXCR clone calling, in-frame beta chains kept. Every entry covers one CDR3 protein and lists the most common genes and DNA from its rows. Present in this sample are 100,000 or so distinct CDR3 sequences, around 9.8% of which were seen just once. The ten largest clones represent roughly 17% of the sample. Material: CD8+ T cells not binding an NS4B(214-222) dextramer, sorted from PBMCs, obtained approximately 15 days after the first yellow fever vaccination. The cell subset or site tag for this specimen amounts to: NS4B epitope dextramer-negative CD8 T cells. These TCRs come from a man in his late teens or twenties who received the YFV17D yellow fever vaccine.

This clonotype was detected many times. CDR3 sequence reads: CSVTGVEETQYF. CDR3 sequence (DNA): TGCAGCGTAACAGGGGTCGAGGAGACCCAGTACTTC. The chain employs TRBV29-1 and TRBJ2-5; TRBD1 agrees at 7 bases. Germline loops: CDR1 SQVTM, CDR2 ANQGSEA. J gave up 5 bases and V 6 bases, and 6 bases lay outside the gene matches. CDR3 length: 12 residues.

This clonotype has a count of ten or more. The chain has TRBV4-3 and TRBJ2-7; TRBD1 is a possible D gene (6 bases). Per germline, CDR1 LGHNA and CDR2 YSLEER. V lost 3 bases and J 4 bases, leaving 22 bases between the germline ends. CDR3 length: 17 amino acids. CDR3 sequence (DNA): TGCGCCAGCAGCCACGACAGGTTGGATCTAGGGTCGTACGAGCAGTACTTC. This translates into CASSHDRLDLGSYEQYF.

This clonotype was detected many times. The V and J genes are TRBV29-1 and TRBJ1-2, with D possibly TRBD1 on 6 matching bases. CDR3 size: 13 residues. The germline gives CDR1 SQVTM, CDR2 ANQGSEA. V was trimmed by 2 bases and J by 4 bases, leaving 11 bases between them. The DNA for the CDR3 is TGCAGCGTTGAATACGGGGGGCCCTATGGCTACACCTTC. Encoded protein: CSVEYGGPYGYTF. Combining the CDR3 with reference TRBV29-1 and TRBJ1-2 gives the whole variable domain SAVISQKPSRDICQRGTSLTIQCQVDSQVTMMFWYRQQPGQSLTLIATANQGSEATYESGFVIDKFPISRPNLTFSTLTVSNMSPEDSSIYLCSVEYGGPYGYTFGSGTRLTVV.

CDR3 nucleotides: TGTGCCAGCAGCTTAGCCCTTGGGGGGGGGCTCCATGAGCAGTTCTTC. This sequence encodes CASSLALGGGLHEQFF. J is TRBJ2-1 and V is TRBV11-2; D perhaps matches TRBD2 (7 bases). The CDR3 spans 16 residues. V lost 1 base to trimming and J lost 8 bases, with 18 bases between them. Germline V CDR1 and CDR2: SGHAT, FQNNGV. Full variable domain (remainder filled in from reference TRBV11-2 and TRBJ2-1): EAGVAQSPRYKIIEKRQSVAFWCNPISGHATLYWYQQILGQGPKLLIQFQNNGVVDDSQLPKDRFSAERLKGVDSTLKIQPAKLEDSAVYLCASSLALGGGLHEQFFGPGTRLTVL.

This chain links TRBV6-5 with TRBJ2-5; TRBD1 aligns across 7 bases. The CDR3 totals 17 residues. Per the germline V gene, CDR1 is MNHEY and CDR2 is SVGAGI. The V segment lost 0 bases and the J segment 4 bases; nucleotides outside the gene matches: 11. CDR3 sequence: CASSYSGQPDDGETQYF. CDR3 DNA sequence: TGTGCCAGCAGTTACTCGGGACAGCCCGACGATGGAGAGACCCAGTACTTC.

This clonotype has a count of ten or more. The chain combines TRBV4-1 with TRBJ1-1; TRBD1 agrees at 8 bases. Trimming took 4 bases from V and 3 from J; bases not matched to a gene: 10. The CDR3 length is 16 residues. Germline CDR1 is MGHRA and CDR2 is YSYEKL. CDR3 sequence: CASSPYPGGRDTEAFF. CDR3 in DNA: TGCGCCAGCAGCCCTTACCCAGGGGGCAGGGACACTGAAGCTTTCTTT.

This clonotype has only a few counts. J is TRBJ2-7 and V is TRBV28; D possibly matches TRBD1 or TRBD2 (6 bases each). Germline V gene lookup returns CDR1 MDHEN and CDR2 SYDVKM. Trimming removed 1 base at V and 3 bases at J, with 16 bases between. The CDR3 length is 16 residues. The CDR3 loop reads CASSLSLSGANYEQYF. Here the CDR3 DNA reads TGTGCCAGCAGTTTATCCCTTTCGGGGGCAAACTACGAGCAGTACTTC.

The V and J genes are TRBV4-1 and TRBJ2-3; the D gene is possibly TRBD2 (7 bases). The germline gives CDR1 MGHRA, CDR2 YSYEKL. There are 15 residues in the CDR3. V was cut by 4 bases and J by 5 bases, with 16 bases left in between. CDR3 in amino acids: CASSPGEGSGDTQYF. CDR3 DNA sequence: TGCGCCAGCAGCCCAGGGGAGGGGTCAGGAGATACGCAGTATTTT.

In this sample, this clonotype turned up many times. V gene TRBV5-1 combines with J gene TRBJ2-7; 7 bases align to TRBD1. The V gene's germline CDR1 is SGHRS and CDR2 YFSETQ. V lost 2 bases to trimming and J lost 6 bases; unmatched junction nucleotides: 8. The CDR3 covers 14 residues. The CDR3 here is CASSLYEGGSEQYV. The CDR3 DNA is TGCGCCAGCAGCTTATACGAAGGGGGCTCCGAGCAGTACGTC.

This clonotype was found a few times. The V and J genes are TRBV5-4 and TRBJ2-3; TRBD2 might be the D (5 bases). Germline V gene data show CDR1 as SGHNT and CDR2 as YYREEE (reference sequence). The CDR3 covers 14 residues. Deletions cut 5 bases from V and 3 bases from J, with 13 bases between. The CDR3 region has the DNA TGTGCCAGCAGGTCCCGGGGTGGGACAGATACGCAGTATTTT. It is translated as CASRSRGGTDTQYF.

In this sample, this clonotype turned up a few times. This rearrangement joins TRBV11-2 to TRBJ2-7, with 10 bases identical to TRBD1. CDR1 SGHAT and CDR2 FQNNGV come from the germline V gene. The CDR3 runs to 14 residues. Trimming took 5 bases from V and 6 from J; bases not matched to a gene: 7. CDR3 protein: CASSPGTGAFEQYF. CDR3 nucleotides: TGTGCCAGCAGCCCGGGGACAGGGGCTTTCGAGCAGTACTTC.

This chain joins TRBV27 and TRBJ1-2; unclear D gene. The V end lost 6 bases, the J end lost 4 bases, and 9 bases lay between the germline ends. Germline V CDR1 and CDR2: MNHEY, SMNVEV (reference sequence). The CDR3 is 12 residues long. DNA for the CDR3: TGTGCCAGCAGGGGCCAGACCTATGGCTACACCTTC. It codes for CASRGQTYGYTF.

This clonotype was observed at least ten times. CDR3 sequence: CASSHDGNTGELFF. CDR3 nucleotides: TGTGCCAGCAGTCACGACGGAAACACCGGGGAGCTGTTTTTT. The J gene is TRBJ2-2, the V gene TRBV6-5; D is ambiguous. The CDR3 spans 14 residues. The V end was cut by 5 bases, the J end by 2 bases, with 9 bases between. The germline CDR1 and CDR2 sequences are MNHEY and SVGAGI.

The J gene is TRBJ2-1, the V gene TRBV11-1, with a tentative D call TRBD1 (5 bases). The germline V gene has CDR1 SGHAT and CDR2 FQDESV (reference sequence). V lost 5 bases, J lost 7 bases, and 30 bases lay in between. This CDR3 is built from 19 residues. The CDR3 DNA reads TGTGCCAGCAGCGGGCCCAGGGTAGAGACGCGATCACTCGGGAATGAGCAGTTCTTC. Its protein product is CASSGPRVETRSLGNEQFF.

This clonotype was recorded a few times. The chain links TRBV11-2 to TRBJ2-7; 9 bases align to TRBD1. Germline V gene lookup returns CDR1 SGHAT and CDR2 FQNNGV. The trim removed 2 bases at V and 0 bases at J, leaving 2 bases unmatched. The CDR3 totals 15 residues. In DNA form, the CDR3 reads TGTGCCAGCAGCTTAACAGGGGGCGCCTCCTACGAGCAGTACTTC. Translating gives CASSLTGGASYEQYF.

This clonotype was seen a few times. The chain couples TRBV11-2 to TRBJ1-1, with TRBD1 matching 8 bases. The CDR3 covers 14 residues. V trimming: 8 bases; J trimming: 1 base; junction bases outside the gene matches: 6. Germline V CDR1 and CDR2: SGHAT, FQNNGV. This CDR3 is CASQMGTGNTEAFF. In nucleotides, the CDR3 is TGTGCCAGCCAAATGGGGACAGGGAACACTGAAGCTTTCTTT.

V usage is TRBV5-5 and J usage is TRBJ2-3; the D is unclear. V lost 8 bases to trimming and J lost 5 bases, with 9 bases between them. The CDR3 totals 11 residues. The germline V gene has CDR1 SGHKS and CDR2 YYEKEE (reference sequence). The DNA for the CDR3 is TGTGCCAGAAAGGCCGGAGATACGCAGTATTTT. Protein product: CARKAGDTQYF. The full variable domain, completed using reference TRBV5-5 and TRBJ2-3, is DAGVTQSPTHLIKTRGQQVTLRCSPISGHKSVSWYQQVLGQGPQFIFQYYEKEERGRGNFPDRFSARQFPNYSSELNVNALLLGDSALYLCARKAGDTQYFGPGTRLTVL.